The present T cell receptor (beta chain) was sequenced within a study of human T cells and chemical hapten exposure. The study's findings and limits: Patch test score was positively correlated with the counts of TCRs that had expanded at PT1.

This CDR3 has 14 amino acids. V lost 3 bases and J lost 6; bases outside the gene matches: 5. Germline loops: CDR1 SQVTM, CDR2 ANQGSEA. MiXCR, run by TCRdb on the RACE reads, gives a single entry per CDR3 protein. Seen here are roughly 380,000 distinct CDR3 sequences, less than 6.5% observed once, and the top ten hold around 2.6%. This clonotype occurred many times. The target antigen is unknown. The time point: pre-sensitization, week 0. The treatment is: therapeutic diphenylcyclopropenone sensitization with weekly scalp DPC. Suited to DPC and affected by alopecia, the donors ranged from 18 to 70 years old.

Source: whole blood, taken in connection with sensitization to the hapten diphenylcyclopropenone (DPC). The receptor was derived from a woman between 50 and 59 years old with alopecia areata. Some clones in this sample may be carry-over from other donors' samples. V and J are TRBV29-1 and TRBJ2-1; 10 bases align to TRBD2. CDR3 nucleotide sequence: TGCAGCGTTGAGCCTAGCGGGGGTTTCAATGAGCAGTTCTTC. Protein product: CSVEPSGGFNEQFF.